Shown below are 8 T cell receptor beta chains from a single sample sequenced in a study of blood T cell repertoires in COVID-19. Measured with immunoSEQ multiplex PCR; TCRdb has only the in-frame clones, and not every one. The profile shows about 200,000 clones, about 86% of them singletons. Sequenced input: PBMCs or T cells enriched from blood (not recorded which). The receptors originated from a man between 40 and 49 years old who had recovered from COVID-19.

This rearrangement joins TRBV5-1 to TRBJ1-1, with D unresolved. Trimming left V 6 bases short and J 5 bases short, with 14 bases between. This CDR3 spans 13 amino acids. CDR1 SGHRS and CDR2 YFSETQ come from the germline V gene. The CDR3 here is CASTERFGTEAFF. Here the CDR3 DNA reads TGCGCCAGCACGGAGAGGTTCGGGACTGAAGCTTTCTTT.

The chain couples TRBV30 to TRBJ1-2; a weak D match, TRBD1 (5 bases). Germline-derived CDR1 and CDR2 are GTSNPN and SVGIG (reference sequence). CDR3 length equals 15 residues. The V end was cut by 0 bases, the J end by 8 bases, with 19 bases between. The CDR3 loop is CAWSVKDGGVSGYTF. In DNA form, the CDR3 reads TGTGCCTGGAGTGTAAAGGACGGAGGGGTCAGCGGCTACACCTTC.

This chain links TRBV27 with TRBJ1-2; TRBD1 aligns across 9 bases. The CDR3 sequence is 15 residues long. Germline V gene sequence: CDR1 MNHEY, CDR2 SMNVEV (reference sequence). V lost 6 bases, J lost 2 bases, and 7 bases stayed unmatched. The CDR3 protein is CASSPRDRVNYGYTF. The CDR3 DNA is TGTGCCAGCAGCCCCCGGGACAGGGTCAACTATGGCTACACCTTC.

In DNA, the CDR3 is TGCGCCAGCCGCCCTAACCTAGCGGGGGGGTACAATGAGCAGTTCTTC. Translating gives CASRPNLAGGYNEQFF. The V call is TRBV4-1, the J call TRBJ2-1; 12 bases match TRBD2. The V gene end was trimmed by 8 bases and the J gene end by 4 bases; junction bases not matched to a gene: 9. This CDR3 is built from 16 residues. Germline V gives CDR1 MGHRA, CDR2 YSYEKL.

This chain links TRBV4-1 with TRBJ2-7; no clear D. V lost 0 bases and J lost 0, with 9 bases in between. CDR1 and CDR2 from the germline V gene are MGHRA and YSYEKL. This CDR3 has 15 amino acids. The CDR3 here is CASSQDPMSSYEQYF. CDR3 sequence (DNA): TGCGCCAGCAGCCAAGATCCGATGAGCTCCTACGAGCAGTACTTC.

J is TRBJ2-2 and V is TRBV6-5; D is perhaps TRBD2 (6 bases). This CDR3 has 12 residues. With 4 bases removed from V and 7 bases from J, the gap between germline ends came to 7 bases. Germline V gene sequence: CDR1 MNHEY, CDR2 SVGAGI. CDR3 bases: TGTGCCAGCAGTTTGGGGGGCGGGGAGCTGTTTTTT. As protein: CASSLGGGELFF.

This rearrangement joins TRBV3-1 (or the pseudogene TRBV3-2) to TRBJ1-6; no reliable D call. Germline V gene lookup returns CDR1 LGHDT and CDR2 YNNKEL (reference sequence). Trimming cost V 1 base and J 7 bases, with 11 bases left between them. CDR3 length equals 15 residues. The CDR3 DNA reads TGTGCCAGCAGCCAAGTTGCCACTCCAAATTCACCCCTCCACTTT. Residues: CASSQVATPNSPLHF.

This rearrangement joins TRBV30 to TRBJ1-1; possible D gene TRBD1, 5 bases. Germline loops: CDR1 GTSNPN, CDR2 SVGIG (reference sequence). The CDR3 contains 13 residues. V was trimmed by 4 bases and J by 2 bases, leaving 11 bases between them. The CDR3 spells CAWNRRVNTEAFF. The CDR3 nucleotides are TGTGCCTGGAACCGCAGGGTTAACACTGAAGCTTTCTTT.